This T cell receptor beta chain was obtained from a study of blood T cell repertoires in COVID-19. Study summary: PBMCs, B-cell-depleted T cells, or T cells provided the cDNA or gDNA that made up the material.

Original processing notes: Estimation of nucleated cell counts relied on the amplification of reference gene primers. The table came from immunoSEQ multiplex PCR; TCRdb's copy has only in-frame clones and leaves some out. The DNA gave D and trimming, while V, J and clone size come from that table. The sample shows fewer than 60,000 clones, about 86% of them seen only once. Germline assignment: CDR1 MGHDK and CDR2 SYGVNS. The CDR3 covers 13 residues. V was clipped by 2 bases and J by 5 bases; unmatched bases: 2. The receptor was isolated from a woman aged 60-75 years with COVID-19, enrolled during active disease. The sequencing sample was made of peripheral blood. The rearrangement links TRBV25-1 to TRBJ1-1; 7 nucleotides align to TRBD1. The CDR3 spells CASSERQGTEAFF. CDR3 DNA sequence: TGTGCCAGCAGTGAAAGACAGGGAACTGAAGCTTTCTTT. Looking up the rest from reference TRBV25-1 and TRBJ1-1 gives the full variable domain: EADIYQTPRYLVIGTGKKITLECSQTMGHDKMYWYQQDPGMELHLIHYSYGVNSTEKGDLSSESTVSRIRTEHFPLTLESARPSHTSQYLCASSERQGTEAFFGQGTRLTVV.